This T cell receptor (beta chain) emerged from a study of metastatic and nonmetastatic thyroid tumors. Overall study: Both malignant and benign thyroid patients supplied peripheral blood and tumor or nodule tissue samples, across which the repertoires of these patients were then compared.

The study's findings and limits: Compared with benign nodules, malignant thyroid tumors were reported to have significantly higher TCR beta diversity in both blood and tumor.

CDR1 is MDHEN, CDR2 SYDVKM, per germline. The CDR3 contains 13 residues. The germline V and J ends were trimmed by 5 bases and 10 bases, with 12 bases remaining between them. MiXCR re-clonotyped the PCR reads for TCRdb. Of about 22,000 clones listed, 15% to 20% are singletons. Thyroid surgery had not been preceded by any treatment in any patient. This clone is termed medium-sized. Its antigen is not identified. The sample consisted of blood. The gene calls are TRBV28 and TRBJ1-6, with D perhaps TRBD1 (6 bases). The source of this sequence is a male donor with papillary thyroid cancer or a benign thyroid nodule (not recorded which). Some clones in this sample may be carry-over from other donors' samples. Written as DNA, the CDR3 is TGTGCCAGCAGTCCGGGGGCTCGGTCACCCCTCCACTTT. Translation: CASSPGARSPLHF.